The next 20 T cell receptor beta chains were all read from a single sample in a study of blood T cell repertoires in COVID-19. The method was immunoSEQ multiplex PCR; TCRdb's version includes in-frame clones alone and lacks a portion of them. The sample holds around 700,000 clones; 85% to 90% are singletons and the top ten take about 0.24%. The sequenced sample consisted of peripheral blood. These receptors originate from a woman under 30 with acute or convalescent COVID-19.

V gene TRBV6-2 or TRBV6-3 combines with J gene TRBJ2-5; maybe TRBD2 (7 bases). The CDR3 extends over 17 amino acids. The V and J ends lost 0 bases and 5 bases respectively, with 19 bases between them. Germline CDR1 reads MNHEY; CDR2 reads SVGEGT. DNA for the CDR3: TGTGCCAGCAGTTACTCCCGGGGGGCGCGATCCGGGGAGACCCAGTACTTC. It translates to CASSYSRGARSGETQYF.

The count of this clone is one. The genes are TRBV5-5 and TRBJ2-1; the D gene is possibly TRBD2 (6 bases). CDR3 length: 15 residues. The V end was cut by 7 bases, the J end by 7 bases, with 21 bases between. CDR1 is SGHKS, CDR2 YYEKEE, per germline (reference sequence). This chain's CDR3 is CASRETARAGNEQFF. In DNA, the CDR3 is TGTGCCAGCCGCGAGACAGCGAGGGCGGGGAATGAGCAGTTCTTC.

This clone has only one observation. The V gene is TRBV20-1, the J gene TRBJ1-1; tentative D call: TRBD1 (5 bases). The CDR3 loop spans 11 amino acids. Looked up from germline, CDR1 is DFQATT and CDR2 is SNEGSKA (reference sequence). This CDR3 is CTGGSVTEAFF. CDR3 bases: TGCACTGGGGGGTCGGTCACTGAAGCTTTCTTT.

This clone was observed a few times. The genes are TRBV12-5 and TRBJ2-2, with a possible D match to TRBD1 (6 bases). V was trimmed by 6 bases and J by 2 bases, leaving 10 bases between them. There are 14 residues in the CDR3. The germline V gene has CDR1 LGHNT and CDR2 FRNRAP. CDR3 protein: CASGPQGNTGELFF. The CDR3 DNA reads as TGTGCTAGTGGCCCACAGGGAAACACCGGGGAGCTGTTTTTT.

This clone was recorded only once. The V and J genes are TRBV3-1 (or the pseudogene TRBV3-2) and TRBJ1-3; no definite D call. CDR3 length: 14 residues. Deletions cut 6 bases from V and 2 bases from J, with 11 bases between. From germline, CDR1 is LGHDT and CDR2 YNNKEL (reference sequence). The CDR3 DNA reads TGTGCCAGCAGTCCAACTACAACTGGAAACACCATATATTTT. Protein sequence: CASSPTTTGNTIYF.

This clone is a singleton in its sample. The V call is TRBV7-3, the J call TRBJ1-1; perhaps TRBD1 as D (6 bases). The CDR3 length is 13 residues. Trimming stripped 0 bases from V and 10 bases from J, with 12 bases between. Germline CDR1 and CDR2: SGHTA and FQGTGA. CDR3 bases: TGTGCCAGCAGCTTAACGGGAGGGGGTTCAGCTTTCTTT. Its protein is CASSLTGGGSAFF.

This clone has just a few counts. V is TRBV6-2 or TRBV6-3 and J is TRBJ1-6; tentative D call: TRBD1 (6 bases). The V gene lost 4 bases and the J gene lost 10 bases, with 17 bases spanning the gap. The CDR3 consists of 15 residues. Germline lookup yields CDR1 MNHEY and CDR2 SVGEGT. The CDR3 nucleotides are TGTGCCAGCAGTTTACCGACAGGAACTTACTCACCCCTCCACTTT. It codes for CASSLPTGTYSPLHF.

The chain combines TRBV4-3 with TRBJ1-3, with D possibly matching TRBD1 (6 bases). The CDR3 is 15 amino acids. Germline values: CDR1 LGHNA, CDR2 YSLEER. V lost 4 bases and J 4 bases, leaving 14 bases between the germline ends. The CDR3: CASSPQGTGGNTIYF. CDR3 coding DNA: TGCGCCAGCAGCCCACAGGGAACAGGCGGAAACACCATATATTTT.

J is TRBJ2-7 and V is TRBV7-9; D might be TRBD2 (5 bases). The CDR3 loop spans 16 amino acids. Trimming pared 0 bases from V and 3 bases from J, leaving 15 bases between. Germline CDR1 SEHNR, CDR2 FQNEAQ (reference sequence). DNA of the CDR3: TGTGCCAGCAGCTTAGCCCGGACTGTCGATTACTACGAGCAGTACTTC. This encodes CASSLARTVDYYEQYF. The full variable domain, rest sourced from reference TRBV7-9 and TRBJ2-7, is DTGVSQNPRHKITKRGQNVTFRCDPISEHNRLYWYRQTLGQGPEFLTYFQNEAQLEKSRLLSDRFSAERPKGSFSTLEIQRTEQGDSAMYLCASSLARTVDYYEQYFGPGTRLTVT.

CDR3 in DNA: TGTGCCAGCAGCAGCCCAGGGTTCACTGAAGCTTTCTTT. Translating it yields CASSSPGFTEAFF. The rearrangement joins TRBV7-3 to TRBJ1-1, with D maybe TRBD1 (5 bases). With 5 bases removed from V and 4 bases from J, the gap between germline ends came to 11 bases. Germline V lookup: CDR1 SGHTA, CDR2 FQGTGA. The CDR3 extends over 13 amino acids.

The chain recombines TRBV18 with TRBJ1-3; the D gene is possibly TRBD1 (5 bases). The CDR3 is 16 residues long. The V gene's germline CDR1 is KGHSH and CDR2 LQKENI. With 6 bases removed from V and 0 bases from J, the gap between germline ends came to 15 bases. CDR3 DNA: TGTGCCAGCTCCGCGGGGGTGCCGAGCTCTGGAAACACCATATATTTT. This encodes CASSAGVPSSGNTIYF.

The V call is TRBV6-2 or TRBV6-3, the J call TRBJ1-5, with 9 bases that match TRBD1. The trim removed 2 bases at V and 0 bases at J, leaving 14 bases unmatched. The CDR3 has 20 amino acids. CDR1 MNHEY and CDR2 SVGEGT come from the germline V gene. The CDR3 reads CASSYDRRDRVSYSNQPQHF. CDR3 in DNA: TGTGCCAGCAGTTACGATCGCCGGGACAGGGTGTCCTATAGCAATCAGCCCCAGCATTTT.

The rearrangement links TRBV6-5 to TRBJ1-5; D is unresolved. V gave up 0 bases and J gave up 7 bases, with 13 bases separating them. The CDR3 consists of 15 residues. Germline CDR1 is MNHEY and CDR2 is SVGAGI. The CDR3 is CASSYSMGSWQPQHF. For the CDR3, the DNA is TGTGCCAGCAGTTACTCGATGGGGAGTTGGCAGCCCCAGCATTTT.

Note on this clone: Other nucleotide sequences from this sample produce the same CDR3. The chain links TRBV11-1 to TRBJ1-1, with D unclear. The CDR3 contains 13 residues. Trimming took off 1 base at V and 1 base at J, with 4 bases between the two ends. The germline CDR1 and CDR2 sequences are SGHAT and FQDESV (reference sequence). The CDR3 DNA is TGTGCCAGCAGCTTAGGGAGGAACACTGAAGCTTTCTTT. It is translated as CASSLGRNTEAFF.

The rearrangement links TRBV25-1 to TRBJ1-4, with TRBD1 matching 7 bases. The CDR3 runs to 18 residues. J was trimmed by 3 bases and V by 0 bases; bases with no gene match: 10. Germline-derived CDR1 and CDR2 are MGHDK and SYGVNS. CDR3 sequence (DNA): TGTGCCAGCAGTGAATACGGGGGGGGAACAGGGGCTAATGAAAAACTGTTTTTT. Encoded protein: CASSEYGGGTGANEKLFF. Together with reference TRBV25-1 and TRBJ1-4, the CDR3 gives the full variable domain: EADIYQTPRYLVIGTGKKITLECSQTMGHDKMYWYQQDPGMELHLIHYSYGVNSTEKGDLSSESTVSRIRTEHFPLTLESARPSHTSQYLCASSEYGGGTGANEKLFFGSGTQLSVL.

V usage is TRBV5-1 and J usage is TRBJ1-4; D gene ambiguous. Germline V CDR1 and CDR2: SGHRS, YFSETQ. The CDR3 sequence is 14 residues long. The germline V and J ends were trimmed by 5 bases and 9 bases, with 17 bases remaining between them. CDR3 in amino acids: CASRRPVISKKLFF. For the CDR3, the DNA is TGCGCCAGCAGGCGGCCCGTTATTTCGAAAAAACTGTTTTTT.

This clone was counted once. The rearrangement links TRBV2 to TRBJ2-3; maybe TRBD2 (7 bases). Germline values: CDR1 SNHLY, CDR2 FYNNEI. This CDR3 comprises 14 residues. Trimming cost V 4 bases and J 6 bases, with 14 bases left between them. CDR3 residues: CASSARGGQDTQYF. The DNA for the CDR3 is TGTGCCAGCAGTGCAAGGGGGGGCCAGGATACGCAGTATTTT.

This chain uses TRBV5-8 with TRBJ2-7; the match to TRBD1 covers 8 bases. The CDR3 runs to 16 residues. Germline V gene lookup returns CDR1 SGHTS and CDR2 YDEGEE. Trimming at V came to 1 base and at J to 5 bases, leaving 11 bases not matched to a gene. CDR3 loop: CASSLLVVRGLDEQYF. CDR3 DNA: TGTGCCAGCAGCTTGTTAGTCGTCAGGGGGCTGGACGAGCAGTACTTC.

In DNA form, the CDR3 reads TGTGCCAGCGGGCCCGAGAGTGGGCTGATTGAGCAGTTCTTC. Amino acid sequence: CASGPESGLIEQFF. The V and J genes are TRBV7-8 and TRBJ2-1; no firm D call. This CDR3 has 14 amino acids. CDR1 is SGHVS and CDR2 is FQNEAQ in the germline V gene. With 8 bases removed from V and 9 bases from J, the gap between germline ends came to 20 bases.

The chain has TRBV7-8 and TRBJ2-7; 7 bases agree with TRBD1. Trimming took 0 bases from V and 4 from J; bases not matched to a gene: 3. This CDR3 has 14 residues. CDR1 is SGHVS, CDR2 FQNEAQ, per germline. CDR3 residues: CASSLAGTVYEQYF. The CDR3 bases are TGTGCCAGCAGCTTAGCCGGGACAGTTTACGAGCAGTACTTC.